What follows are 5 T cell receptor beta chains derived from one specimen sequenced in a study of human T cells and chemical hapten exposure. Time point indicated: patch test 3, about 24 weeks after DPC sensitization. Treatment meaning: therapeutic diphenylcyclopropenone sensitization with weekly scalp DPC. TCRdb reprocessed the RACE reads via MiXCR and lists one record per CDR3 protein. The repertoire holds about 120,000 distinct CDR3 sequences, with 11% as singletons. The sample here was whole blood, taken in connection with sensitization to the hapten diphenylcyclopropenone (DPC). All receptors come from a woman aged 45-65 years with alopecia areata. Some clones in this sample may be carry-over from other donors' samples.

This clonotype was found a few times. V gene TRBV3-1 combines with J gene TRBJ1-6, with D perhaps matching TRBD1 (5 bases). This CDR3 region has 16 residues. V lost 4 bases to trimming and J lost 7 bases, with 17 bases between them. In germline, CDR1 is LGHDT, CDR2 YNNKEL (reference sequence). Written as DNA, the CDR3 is TGTGCCAGCAGCCGGTTTTCCGGGACGCCCAATTCACCCCTCCACTTT. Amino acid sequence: CASSRFSGTPNSPLHF.

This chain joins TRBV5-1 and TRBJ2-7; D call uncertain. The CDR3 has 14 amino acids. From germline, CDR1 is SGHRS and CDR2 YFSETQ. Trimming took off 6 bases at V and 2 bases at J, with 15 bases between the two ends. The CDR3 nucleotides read TGCGCCAGCAAATGGAGTCGGGTTACCTACGAGCAGTACTTC. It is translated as CASKWSRVTYEQYF. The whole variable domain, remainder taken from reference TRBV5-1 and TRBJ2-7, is KAGVTQTPRYLIKTRGQQVTLSCSPISGHRSVSWYQQTPGQGLQFLFEYFSETQRNKGNFPGRFSGRQFSNSRSEMNVSTLELGDSALYLCASKWSRVTYEQYFGPGTRLTVT.

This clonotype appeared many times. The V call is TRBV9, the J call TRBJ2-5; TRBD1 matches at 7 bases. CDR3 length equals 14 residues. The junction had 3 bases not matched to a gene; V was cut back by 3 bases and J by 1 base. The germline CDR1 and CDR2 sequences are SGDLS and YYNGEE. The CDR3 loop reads CASSAGTVQETQYF. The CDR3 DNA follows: TGTGCCAGCAGCGCAGGGACAGTCCAAGAGACCCAGTACTTC.

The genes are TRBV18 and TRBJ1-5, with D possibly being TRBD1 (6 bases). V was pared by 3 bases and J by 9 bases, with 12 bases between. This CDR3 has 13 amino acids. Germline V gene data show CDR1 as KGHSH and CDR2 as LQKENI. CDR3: CASSPGGGRPQHF. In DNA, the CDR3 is TGTGCCAGCTCACCCGGAGGGGGGCGGCCCCAGCATTTT.

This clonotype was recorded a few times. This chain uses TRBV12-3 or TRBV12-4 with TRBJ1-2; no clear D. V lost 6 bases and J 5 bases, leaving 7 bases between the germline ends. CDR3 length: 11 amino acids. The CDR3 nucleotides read TGTGCCAGCAGAACGGATTATGGCTACACCTTC. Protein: CASRTDYGYTF.